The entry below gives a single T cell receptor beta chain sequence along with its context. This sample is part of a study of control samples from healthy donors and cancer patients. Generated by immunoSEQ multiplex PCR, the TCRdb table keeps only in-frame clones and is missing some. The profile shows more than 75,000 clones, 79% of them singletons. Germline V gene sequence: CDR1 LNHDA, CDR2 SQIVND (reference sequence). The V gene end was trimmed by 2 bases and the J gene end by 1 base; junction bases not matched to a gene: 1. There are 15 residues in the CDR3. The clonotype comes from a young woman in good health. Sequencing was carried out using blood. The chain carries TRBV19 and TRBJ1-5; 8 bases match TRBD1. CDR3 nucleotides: TGTGCCAGTAGTATACAGGGGGCAAGCAATCAGCCCCAGCATTTT. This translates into CASSIQGASNQPQHF. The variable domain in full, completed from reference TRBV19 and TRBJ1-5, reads DGGITQSPKYLFRKEGQNVTLSCEQNLNHDAMYWYRQDPGQGLRLIYYSQIVNDFQKGDIAEGYSVSREKKESFPLTVTSAQKNPTAFYLCASSIQGASNQPQHFGDGTRLSIL.